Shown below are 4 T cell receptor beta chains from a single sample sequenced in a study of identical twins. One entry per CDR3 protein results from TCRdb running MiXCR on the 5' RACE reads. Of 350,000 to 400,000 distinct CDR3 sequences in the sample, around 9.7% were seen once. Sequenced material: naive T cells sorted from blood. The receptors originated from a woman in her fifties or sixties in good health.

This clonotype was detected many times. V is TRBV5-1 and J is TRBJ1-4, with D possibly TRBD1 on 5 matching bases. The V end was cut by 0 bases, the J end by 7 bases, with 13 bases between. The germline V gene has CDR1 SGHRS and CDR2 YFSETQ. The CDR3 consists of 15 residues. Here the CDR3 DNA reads TGCGCCAGCAGCTTGGCTTACTTTGGGGGTGAAAAACTGTTTTTT. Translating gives CASSLAYFGGEKLFF.

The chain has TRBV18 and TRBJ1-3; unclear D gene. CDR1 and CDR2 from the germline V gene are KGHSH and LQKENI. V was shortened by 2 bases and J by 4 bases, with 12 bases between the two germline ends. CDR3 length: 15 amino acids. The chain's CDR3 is CASSPVGGVGNTIYF. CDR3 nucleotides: TGTGCCAGCTCACCAGTTGGAGGTGTCGGAAACACCATATATTTT.

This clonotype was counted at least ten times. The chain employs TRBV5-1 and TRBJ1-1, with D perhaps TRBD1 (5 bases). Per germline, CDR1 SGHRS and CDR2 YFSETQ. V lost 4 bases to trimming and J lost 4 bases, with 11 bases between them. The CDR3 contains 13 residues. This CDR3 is CASSPWGGTEAFF. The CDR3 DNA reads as TGCGCCAGCAGCCCATGGGGGGGCACTGAAGCTTTCTTT. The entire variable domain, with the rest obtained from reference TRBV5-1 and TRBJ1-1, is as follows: KAGVTQTPRYLIKTRGQQVTLSCSPISGHRSVSWYQQTPGQGLQFLFEYFSETQRNKGNFPGRFSGRQFSNSRSEMNVSTLELGDSALYLCASSPWGGTEAFFGQGTRLTVV.

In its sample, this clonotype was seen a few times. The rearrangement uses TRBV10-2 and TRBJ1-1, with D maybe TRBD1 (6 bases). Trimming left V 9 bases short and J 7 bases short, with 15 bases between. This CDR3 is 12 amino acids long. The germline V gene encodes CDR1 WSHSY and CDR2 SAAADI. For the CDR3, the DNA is TGCGCCAGTGGACGTCAGGGGAATGAAGCTTTCTTT. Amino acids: CASGRQGNEAFF.